One T cell receptor (beta chain) is described in this entry. Authors' data handling: From reference gene primer amplification, estimates of nucleated cell counts were derived. Some clones are missing from TCRdb's copy, which holds only in-frame ones; the method was immunoSEQ multiplex PCR. That table is the source of V, J and clone size, and D and trimming were worked out from the DNA. The sample consists of around 130,000 clones, about four fifths of them appearing once. V dropped 4 bases and J dropped 5; count of bases not matched to a gene: 6. Germline CDR1 SGHNT, CDR2 YYREEE (reference sequence). There are 14 residues in the CDR3. The data were taken from a study of blood T cell repertoires in COVID-19. Study-wide background: Material from acute and convalescent COVID-19 was sourced from the United States, Italy and Spain. PBMCs, B-cell-depleted T cells, or T cells were the source of the cDNA or gDNA that made up the material.

The specimen sequenced was peripheral blood. The J gene is TRBJ2-1, the V gene TRBV5-4; 7 bases line up with TRBD1. The clonotype was recovered from an elderly man with acute or convalescent COVID-19. The CDR3 DNA is TGTGCCAGCAGCGCTAGAGGGGGCCACAATGAGCAGTTCTTC. This gives the protein CASSARGGHNEQFF.